The present entry profiles one T cell receptor (beta chain) with its context. What it recognizes is unknown. cDNA libraries of TCR beta carried unique molecular identifiers. Between about 1 and 10 million T cells gave rise to around 500,000 cDNA molecules. TCRdb reprocessed the PCR reads with MiXCR, giving one entry per CDR3 protein. The table has fewer than 850,000 distinct CDR3 sequences, 25% to 30% seen once. The data were obtained in a study of post-analysis software for immune sequencing data. Study overall: The study covered relapsing-remitting, secondary progressive and progressive-relapsing courses of multiple sclerosis.

The V gene end was trimmed by 6 bases and the J gene end by 3 bases; junction bases not matched to a gene: 8. The CDR3 covers 14 residues. The V gene's germline CDR1 is DFQATT and CDR2 SNEGSKA (reference sequence). Study observations and caveats: Relative to controls, patients had about five TRBV segments at higher frequency, with TRBV5-6, TRBV5-1 and TRBV20-1 among these. When compared against controls, multiple sclerosis patients showed significantly lower normalized Chao1 diversity. Strong same-batch co-clustering of samples appeared with F measure clustering.

The rearrangement uses TRBV20-1 and TRBJ1-1; 9 bases match TRBD1. The receptor's source is a girl aged 5-17 years with multiple sclerosis. Sequences were obtained from blood. The chain's CDR3 is CSAGRDRDYTEAFF. CDR3 bases: TGCAGTGCGGGCCGGGACAGGGATTACACTGAAGCTTTCTTT.